The entry below gives a single T cell receptor (beta chain) sequence along with its context. Its antigen is not known. As for the donors, each was a healthy bone marrow donor. The sample is drawn from a study of cytomegalovirus exposure and HLA in healthy donors. Study results and caveats: Upon later analysis, TCR association rates were observed to vary by HLA locus, being highest for DRB1 and lowest for HLA-C. What a later analysis reportedly showed was that an Asian-associated ancestry cluster had fewer N-insertions than the approximately 700-donor mean. A later analysis found that most CMV-associated TCR beta chains appeared HLA-restricted.

CDR3 size: 15 residues. Losses at the gene ends were 6 bases for V and 0 bases for J; bases not matched to a gene: 5. Germline V gene lookup returns CDR1 SGHVS and CDR2 FNYEAQ. PCR was performed using 60 Vbeta and 13 Jbeta primers. Profiling relied on immunoSEQ multiplex PCR, and the TCRdb table lists in-frame clones only, not all of them. Of roughly 180,000 clones detected, approximately 84% appear once; the ten largest clones hold approximately 1.3%. This receptor was taken from a girl aged 10 to 17 in good health and CMV-seropositive. The rearrangement joins TRBV7-6 to TRBJ2-7, with 10 bases matching TRBD1. The specimen sequenced was PBMCs. The CDR3 sequence is CASSSGTGVSYEQYF. The CDR3 DNA reads TGTGCCAGCAGTTCCGGGACAGGGGTCTCCTACGAGCAGTACTTC.